This T cell receptor (beta chain) is drawn from a study of blood T cell repertoires in COVID-19. Study information: Acute and convalescent COVID-19 specimens originated in the United States, Italy and Spain. The cDNA or gDNA used as material had been derived from T cells, B-cell-depleted T cells, or PBMCs.

In germline, CDR1 is SGHRS, CDR2 YFSETQ. Trimming shortened V by 4 bases and J by 3 bases, and 10 bases separated the two germline ends. The length of the CDR3 is 13 residues. Per the original data handling: Researchers report that nucleated cell counts were estimated from reference gene primer amplification. Measured with immunoSEQ multiplex PCR; TCRdb has only the in-frame clones, and not every one. V and J calls and clone size are given by that table; D and trimming were obtained from the DNA. The sample has some 130,000 clones, about 76% seen once. This TCR came from a man older than 75 with acute or convalescent COVID-19. Material for sequencing was peripheral blood. J is TRBJ1-2 and V is TRBV5-1; D unclear. The CDR3 sequence: CASSLEPYYGYTF. Here the CDR3 DNA reads TGCGCCAGCAGCCTCGAGCCCTACTATGGCTACACCTTC.